This T cell receptor (beta chain) was identified during a study of monozygotic twins with inflammatory bowel disease. Points from the study as a whole: Support was lacking for any single strong IBD-associated signal or clonotype. Added variability in patient repertoires may stem from differing immunosuppressive treatments. It was in IBD patients that TCRbeta diversity (inverse Simpson) was lower than in healthy co-twins.

CDR3 length: 11 residues. Remarks on this clonotype: Its target is not known.

Amplification used two nested PCRs: around 17 cycles, then around 9 cycles, on TCRalpha/TCRbeta cDNA. TCRdb reanalyzed the 5' RACE reads and collapses them to one entry per CDR3 protein, without DNA. The sample holds about 300,000 distinct CDR3 sequences. This clonotype was sampled from a human donor with ulcerative colitis or Crohn's disease, or a healthy co-twin of an affected twin (not recorded which). The sample consisted of blood. The chain carries TRBV12-3 or TRBV12-4 and TRBJ1-1; TCRdb designates TRBD1, a call that cannot be tested without DNA. The chain's CDR3 is CASRLTGDAFF.